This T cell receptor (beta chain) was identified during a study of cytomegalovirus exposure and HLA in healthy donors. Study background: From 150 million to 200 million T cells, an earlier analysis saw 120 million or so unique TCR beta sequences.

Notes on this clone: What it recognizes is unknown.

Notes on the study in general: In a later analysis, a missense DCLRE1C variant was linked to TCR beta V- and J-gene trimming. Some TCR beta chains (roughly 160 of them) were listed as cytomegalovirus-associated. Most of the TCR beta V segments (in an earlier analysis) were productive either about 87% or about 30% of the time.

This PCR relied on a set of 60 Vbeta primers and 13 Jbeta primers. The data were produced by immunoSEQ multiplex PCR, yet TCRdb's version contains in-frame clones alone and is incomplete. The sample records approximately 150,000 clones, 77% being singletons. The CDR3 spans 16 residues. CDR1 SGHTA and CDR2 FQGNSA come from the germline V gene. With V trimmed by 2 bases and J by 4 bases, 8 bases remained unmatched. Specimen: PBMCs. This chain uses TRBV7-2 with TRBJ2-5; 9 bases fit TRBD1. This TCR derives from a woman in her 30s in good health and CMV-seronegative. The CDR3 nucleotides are TGTGCCAGCAGCTTAACAACAGGGGGCGCCCGAGAGACCCAGTACTTC. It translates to CASSLTTGGARETQYF.